This paragraph reports one TCR beta chain. Germline V lookup: CDR1 SEHNR, CDR2 FQNEAQ (reference sequence). The junction had 5 bases not matched to a gene; V was cut back by 3 bases and J by 4 bases. The length of the CDR3 is 15 residues. The data originate from a study of cytomegalovirus exposure and HLA in healthy donors. Primers: 60 Vbeta forward and 13 Jbeta reverse. The repertoire was sequenced with immunoSEQ multiplex PCR; TCRdb's copy has only in-frame clones and lacks some. This table holds fewer than 250,000 clones, about 74% found once. The sequence was collected from a man aged 40-50 years in good health and CMV-seronegative. The sequenced sample consisted of PBMCs. The chain recombines TRBV7-9 with TRBJ2-1; TRBD2 matches at 8 bases. CDR3 region: CASSFPGTSYNEQFF. DNA of the CDR3: TGTGCCAGCAGCTTTCCCGGGACTAGTTACAATGAGCAGTTCTTC.